The sequence of this T cell receptor beta chain was determined in a study of shared clonotypes between healthy human individuals. On the study more broadly: The plates for each donor numbered three CD4 naive, three CD4 memory, two CD8 naive and one CD8 memory.

When replicate PCRs were run on sorted subsets, they used approximately 0.2 ug DNA, some 30,000 T cell genomes. Profiling relied on immunoSEQ multiplex PCR, and the TCRdb table lists in-frame clones only, not all of them. The repertoire has 2 million to 2.5 million clones, 93% of them found once; the top ten carry about 0.38%. CDR1 and CDR2 (germline): SGHRS, YFSETQ. The CDR3 runs to 13 residues. Trimming stripped 3 bases from V and 3 bases from J, with 10 bases between. Study-wide results and limits: Roughly 4.7% was the fraction of naive CD4 clonotypes found shared across a few donors. Naive subsets tended to show greater estimated richness than memory subsets.

Comment on this clone: Antigen specificity is unknown.

This TCR came from a man aged 18 to 29 in good health. Some clones in this sample may be carry-over from other donors' samples. V gene TRBV5-1 combines with J gene TRBJ2-7; D could derive from TRBD1 or TRBD2 (5 bases each). The sequencing sample was made of naive CD4+ T cells from PBMCs. The sample's subset: CD45RA+ positively selected. The CDR3 here is CASSSGARYEQYF. The CDR3 bases are TGCGCCAGCAGCTCCGGGGCGCGCTACGAGCAGTACTTC. Complete variable domain (other parts from reference TRBV5-1 and TRBJ2-7): KAGVTQTPRYLIKTRGQQVTLSCSPISGHRSVSWYQQTPGQGLQFLFEYFSETQRNKGNFPGRFSGRQFSNSRSEMNVSTLELGDSALYLCASSSGARYEQYFGPGTRLTVT.